These 27 T cell receptor beta chains came from one sample sequenced in a study of human T cells and chemical hapten exposure (dated by TCRdb to about 2021). In the paper's terms, the time point label means: pre-sensitization, week 0. This specimen's treatment or condition label, interpreted: therapeutic diphenylcyclopropenone sensitization with weekly scalp DPC. Libraries were prepared through RACE. Instrument on record: NextSeq 500. TCRdb passed the public sequencing reads through fastp at Q25 and MiXCR, retaining productive beta sequences. Each CDR3 protein appears once, grouped with its most common genes and DNA. Counted in this sample were approximately 260,000 distinct CDR3 sequences; approximately 7.5% of them appeared once. The leading ten clones occupy 1.2% of the sample. Sample: whole blood, taken in connection with sensitization to the hapten diphenylcyclopropenone (DPC). The receptors come from a man younger than 35 with alopecia areata. Some clones in this sample may be carry-over from other donors' samples.

This clonotype was observed many times. V usage is TRBV12-5 and J usage is TRBJ2-1, with 10 positions matching TRBD1. The junction had 7 bases not matched to a gene; V was cut back by 6 bases and J by 2 bases. CDR3 length: 16 amino acids. From germline, CDR1 is LGHNT and CDR2 FRNRAP. For the CDR3, the DNA is TGTGCTAGTGGCCCCTCCGGACAGGGGGCCTACAATGAGCAGTTCTTC. Its translation is CASGPSGQGAYNEQFF.

This clonotype has more than one count but fewer than ten. This chain joins TRBV29-1 and TRBJ1-1; D is undetermined. The CDR3 sequence is 14 residues long. Trimming left V 5 bases short and J 0 bases short, with 13 bases between. Germline V gene sequence: CDR1 SQVTM, CDR2 ANQGSEA. The CDR3 protein is CSVRLASLNTEAFF. CDR3 bases: TGCAGCGTTCGTCTAGCATCGCTGAACACTGAAGCTTTCTTT.

The rearrangement joins TRBV20-1 to TRBJ2-7; no definite D call. CDR1 and CDR2 (germline): DFQATT, SNEGSKA (reference sequence). The CDR3 is 12 residues long. Trimming took 6 bases from V and 2 from J, leaving 11 bases between them. The CDR3 loop reads CSAPTDTYEQYF. As DNA, the CDR3 is TGCAGTGCCCCGACCGATACCTACGAGCAGTACTTC.

Ten or more counts support this clonotype. This chain links TRBV7-6 with TRBJ1-2; D is possibly TRBD1 (5 bases). Germline CDR1 reads SGHVS; CDR2 reads FNYEAQ. There are 13 residues in the CDR3. The V end was cut by 5 bases, the J end by 4 bases, with 11 bases between. Here the CDR3 reads CASSRDSSYGYTF. The DNA for the CDR3 is TGTGCCAGCAGCCGAGACAGTTCCTATGGCTACACCTTC.

This clonotype was counted only a few times. The J gene is TRBJ1-1, the V gene TRBV12-3 or TRBV12-4; tentatively, D is TRBD1 (6 bases). The V gene lost 8 bases and the J gene lost 4 bases, with 11 bases spanning the gap. This CDR3 region has 12 residues. The CDR3 sequence: CASVQGATEAFF. CDR3 sequence (DNA): TGTGCCAGCGTACAGGGTGCCACTGAAGCTTTCTTT.

This clonotype was detected only a few times. The chain combines TRBV6-5 with TRBJ2-3, with D unresolved. Trimming pared 2 bases from V and 10 bases from J, leaving 7 bases between. Germline V gives CDR1 MNHEY, CDR2 SVGAGI. The CDR3 has 11 residues. The CDR3 spells CASSYVGSQYF. The CDR3 DNA sequence: TGTGCCAGCAGTTACGTTGGGTCGCAGTATTTT.

This clonotype was seen ten or more times. V usage is TRBV4-1 and J usage is TRBJ2-7, with a possible D match to TRBD2 (6 bases). Germline-derived CDR1 and CDR2 are MGHRA and YSYEKL. Trimming took 3 bases from V and 3 from J, leaving 12 bases between them. CDR3 size: 14 residues. The CDR3 spells CASSQSLAYYEQYF. Here the CDR3 DNA reads TGCGCCAGCAGCCAGAGTCTAGCGTACTACGAGCAGTACTTC.

The rearrangement links TRBV29-1 to TRBJ1-1, with D possibly being TRBD1 (5 bases). The CDR3 totals 14 residues. The V end lost 3 bases, the J end lost 0 bases, and 11 bases lay between the germline ends. CDR1 and CDR2 from the germline V gene are SQVTM and ANQGSEA. The DNA of the CDR3 is TGCAGCGTTGATGTCTGGGGGATGAACACTGAAGCTTTCTTT. It codes for CSVDVWGMNTEAFF.

The chain recombines TRBV6-6 with TRBJ1-4; TRBD1 might be the D (6 bases). This CDR3 has 18 amino acids. CDR1 and CDR2 from the germline V gene are MNHNY and SVGAGI (reference sequence). The V end lost 7 bases, the J end lost 0 bases, and 21 bases lay between the germline ends. The CDR3 region has the DNA TGTGCCAGCACCCAAGCTCCTTGGACAGTCACAACTAATGAAAAACTGTTTTTT. Translation: CASTQAPWTVTTNEKLFF.

This chain links TRBV6-2 or TRBV6-3 with TRBJ2-7, with 7 nucleotides matching TRBD1. In germline, CDR1 is MNHEY, CDR2 SVGEGT. V lost 6 bases to trimming and J lost 7 bases; unmatched junction nucleotides: 15. The CDR3 has 15 residues. CDR3 amino acids: CASSPNPRGLGEQYV. The CDR3 DNA reads as TGTGCCAGCAGCCCCAATCCCAGGGGGTTGGGAGAGCAGTACGTC.

The chain is built from TRBV11-2 and TRBJ2-4; perhaps TRBD2 as D (6 bases). V lost 4 bases, J lost 0 bases, and 10 bases lay in between. Germline V gives CDR1 SGHAT, CDR2 FQNNGV. CDR3 length: 15 amino acids. The CDR3 sequence is CASSSVGRAKNIQYF. CDR3 DNA: TGTGCCAGCAGCTCCGTCGGGAGAGCCAAAAACATTCAGTACTTC.

This clonotype was recorded many times. This rearrangement joins TRBV6-5 to TRBJ2-6; D ambiguous. Trimming left V 6 bases short and J 3 bases short, with 12 bases between. CDR3 length: 15 amino acids. Germline V gives CDR1 MNHEY, CDR2 SVGAGI. Here the CDR3 reads CASSRGGFGANVLTF. CDR3 coding DNA: TGTGCCAGCAGCCGAGGCGGTTTTGGGGCCAACGTCCTGACTTTC.

This clonotype was recorded many times. The V call is TRBV2, the J call TRBJ1-1; D gene uncertain. The CDR3 is made up of 15 amino acids. V was clipped by 6 bases and J by 2 bases, with 16 bases between them. Germline assignment: CDR1 SNHLY and CDR2 FYNNEI. The CDR3 loop is CASRTYQDPNTEAFF. CDR3 nucleotide sequence: TGTGCCAGCAGGACTTATCAAGACCCTAACACTGAAGCTTTCTTT.

This clonotype was seen more than once but under ten times. CDR3 protein: CASSQDQTLGTQYF. CDR3 coding DNA: TGTGCCAGCAGCCAAGATCAAACGCTTGGGACCCAGTACTTC. The chain carries TRBV3-1 and TRBJ2-5; D not certain. This CDR3 has 14 residues. The V and J ends lost 0 bases and 7 bases respectively, with 12 bases between them. Germline V gene data show CDR1 as LGHDT and CDR2 as YNNKEL (reference sequence).

The rearrangement uses TRBV12-3 or TRBV12-4 and TRBJ2-5, with D unresolved. This CDR3 is built from 14 residues. Trimming removed 3 bases at V and 1 base at J, with 9 bases between. The CDR3 protein is CASSFSGSQETQYF. Here the CDR3 DNA reads TGTGCCAGCAGTTTCTCCGGCTCCCAAGAGACCCAGTACTTC.

Many counts were recorded for this clonotype. The chain recombines TRBV27 with TRBJ1-2; D gene unclear. The CDR3 is 13 residues long. Germline CDR1 reads MNHEY; CDR2 reads SMNVEV (reference sequence). V dropped 3 bases and J dropped 2 bases, with 7 bases sitting between them. The CDR3 here is CASSFGRNYGYTF. The CDR3 region has the DNA TGTGCCAGCAGTTTTGGGAGAAACTATGGCTACACCTTC.

This chain joins TRBV7-3 and TRBJ2-3, with 7 bases identical to TRBD2. This CDR3 has 14 amino acids. Germline CDR1 reads SGHTA; CDR2 reads FQGTGA. J lost 4 bases, V lost 5 bases, and 6 bases had no gene match. CDR3 region: CASSRAGRADTQYF. DNA of the CDR3: TGTGCCAGCAGCCGGGCAGGGAGGGCAGATACGCAGTATTTT.

Only a few counts were recorded for this clonotype. The rearrangement joins TRBV6-5 to TRBJ2-2; no clear D gene. V was pared by 5 bases and J by 2 bases, with 12 bases between. The CDR3 contains 15 residues. Germline CDR1 reads MNHEY; CDR2 reads SVGAGI. CDR3: CASSTAGDNTGELFF. The CDR3 nucleotides are TGTGCCAGCAGTACGGCTGGCGATAACACCGGGGAGCTGTTTTTT.

This clonotype was counted only a few times. This chain links TRBV5-5 with TRBJ1-1; TRBD1 aligns across 9 bases. The CDR3 spans 14 residues. Losses at the gene ends were 2 bases for V and 3 bases for J; bases not matched to a gene: 2. The germline V gene has CDR1 SGHKS and CDR2 YYEKEE (reference sequence). This CDR3 is CASSLQGAYTEAFF. Written as DNA, the CDR3 is TGTGCCAGCAGCTTACAGGGGGCCTACACTGAAGCTTTCTTT.

This clonotype was recorded at least ten times. The V gene is TRBV12-3 or TRBV12-4, the J gene TRBJ1-6; 9 nucleotides agree with TRBD1. CDR3 size: 13 residues. The junction had 5 bases not matched to a gene; V was cut back by 7 bases and J by 10 bases. The CDR3 loop reads CASNGDRDSPLHF. CDR3 bases: TGTGCCAGCAATGGGGACAGGGACTCACCCCTCCACTTT.

This clonotype was recorded a few times. The rearrangement uses TRBV7-2 and TRBJ1-6; D is uncertain. Germline lookup yields CDR1 SGHTA and CDR2 FQGNSA. The CDR3 is 16 amino acids. V dropped 1 base and J dropped 0 bases, with 7 bases sitting between them. The CDR3 coding sequence is TGTGCCAGCAGCTTAGTCCCGAGCTCCTATAATTCACCCCTCCACTTT. This gives the protein CASSLVPSSYNSPLHF.

This clonotype was picked up many times. V gene TRBV9 combines with J gene TRBJ2-2, with a tentative D call TRBD1 (6 bases). There are 15 residues in the CDR3. With 2 bases removed from V and 1 base from J, the gap between germline ends came to 9 bases. Germline V gene sequence: CDR1 SGDLS, CDR2 YYNGEE. CDR3 DNA: TGTGCCAGCAGCGTCCAGGGGCTGAACACCGGGGAGCTGTTTTTT. This encodes CASSVQGLNTGELFF.

This clonotype was counted ten times or more. The rearrangement links TRBV7-9 to TRBJ1-3; possible D gene TRBD1, 5 bases. This CDR3 contains 17 residues. Germline CDR1 SEHNR, CDR2 FQNEAQ (reference sequence). Trimming left V 5 bases short and J 4 bases short, with 21 bases between. The CDR3 spells CASSPRTGDQAGNTIYF. In DNA form, the CDR3 reads TGTGCCAGCAGCCCCCGGACGGGGGATCAAGCCGGAAACACCATATATTTT.

V and J are TRBV10-3 and TRBJ2-1; D not certain. Germline CDR1 ENHRY, CDR2 SYGVKD. Trimming removed 5 bases at V and 8 bases at J, with 7 bases between. This CDR3 is 11 amino acids long. Here the CDR3 reads CAISSRYEQFF. The CDR3 DNA sequence: TGTGCCATCAGTTCCCGGTATGAGCAGTTCTTC.

This clonotype was seen more than once but under ten times. The J gene is TRBJ2-2, the V gene TRBV6-5; D is perhaps TRBD2 (5 bases). V lost 1 base, J lost 6 bases, and 9 bases lay in between. The CDR3 has 14 amino acids. Germline V gene sequence: CDR1 MNHEY, CDR2 SVGAGI. CDR3 DNA: TGTGCCAGCAGTTACTACCGCGGGCCCGGGGAGCTGTTTTTT. It codes for CASSYYRGPGELFF.

This clonotype was counted a few times. The chain carries TRBV7-9 and TRBJ1-4; no definite D call. The CDR3 covers 15 residues. In germline, CDR1 is SEHNR, CDR2 FQNEAQ (reference sequence). With 8 bases removed from V and 6 bases from J, the gap between germline ends came to 19 bases. The CDR3 loop is CASQRKGQLDEKLFF. The CDR3 region has the DNA TGTGCCAGCCAACGGAAAGGGCAGCTAGATGAAAAACTGTTTTTT.

This chain's CDR3 is CASIGDKGAGELFF. CDR3 nucleotides: TGTGCCAGCATAGGCGACAAAGGGGCCGGGGAGCTGTTTTTT. The V call is TRBV6-1, the J call TRBJ2-2, with D perhaps TRBD1 (5 bases). The CDR3 runs 14 residues. The germline V and J ends were trimmed by 7 bases and 6 bases, with 15 bases remaining between them. The germline gives CDR1 MNHNS, CDR2 SASEGT.